A selection of T cell receptor beta chains follows, all from one sample in a study of blood T cell repertoires in COVID-19. Sequencing was performed with immunoSEQ multiplex PCR; in TCRdb, only in-frame clones are kept and a portion is missing. Among 25,000 to 35,000 clones, 70% to 85% were seen once, and the ten largest hold roughly 2%. Specimen: peripheral blood. Receptors were obtained from a man older than 75 with active or convalescent COVID-19. The CDR3 runs from the conserved cysteine through the conserved F or W. The D gene is left open where the match is weak. Clone size is not always given. Where it is, it says once, few, many or a class for expanded clones.

V gene	D gene	J gene	clone size	CDR3 protein	CDR3 DNA
TRBV11-3	TRBD2	TRBJ2-1	.	CASSFGGRATNEQFF	TGTGCCAGCAGCTTCGGCGGGAGGGCCACGAATGAGCAGTTCTTC
TRBV29-1	.	TRBJ2-2	.	CSVEGGRGNTGELFF	TGCAGCGTTGAGGGGGGAAGGGGGAACACCGGGGAGCTGTTTTTT
TRBV7-8	.	TRBJ2-3	.	CASSLAGGKDTQYF	TGTGCCAGCAGCTTAGCGGGGGGTAAAGATACGCAGTATTTT
TRBV27	.	TRBJ2-1	.	CASRQGGGLNGNEQFF	TGTGCCAGCAGACAGGGCGGTGGGCTTAATGGCAATGAGCAGTTCTTC
TRBV6-5	.	TRBJ1-4	.	CASLRVFNEKLFF	TGTGCCAGCCTCAGGGTCTTTAATGAAAAACTGTTTTTT
TRBV28	.	TRBJ1-1	.	CASSTDSGRTEAFF	TGTGCCAGCAGCACCGACAGTGGAAGGACTGAAGCTTTCTTT
TRBV9	TRBD1	TRBJ2-2	once	CASSSGTAMNTGELFF	TGTGCCAGCAGCTCCGGGACAGCAATGAACACCGGGGAGCTGTTTTTT
TRBV5-1	.	TRBJ2-3	.	CASSLNAGPGFMGTDTQYF	TGCGCCAGCAGCCTGAATGCCGGGCCAGGGTTTATGGGCACAGATACGCAGTATTTT
TRBV5-4	TRBD1	TRBJ1-2	.	CASSPKQGNYGYTF	TGTGCCAGCAGCCCAAAACAGGGGAACTATGGCTACACCTTC
TRBV5-4	.	TRBJ1-2	.	CASSQDTLYGYTF	TGTGCCAGCAGCCAGGACACCCTTTATGGCTACACCTTC
TRBV5-6	.	TRBJ2-2	.	CASSLGQGRNTGELFF	TGTGCCAGCAGCCTAGGGCAGGGAAGGAACACCGGGGAGCTGTTTTTT
TRBV6-1	.	TRBJ2-7	.	CASSEVGVDGYEQYF	TGTGCCAGCAGTGAAGTAGGAGTAGACGGCTACGAGCAGTACTTC
TRBV19	TRBD2	TRBJ2-5	.	CASSIAGGNQETQYF	TGTGCCAGTAGTATAGCCGGGGGGAACCAAGAGACCCAGTACTTC
TRBV29-1	TRBD1	TRBJ1-2	once	CRVAGGETGVRYGYTF	TGCCGCGTGGCGGGGGGGGAGACAGGGGTACGCTATGGCTACACCTTC
TRBV7-2	.	TRBJ1-4	.	CASSTQTALNEKLFF	TGTGCCAGCAGCACGCAGACAGCTCTTAATGAAAAACTGTTTTTT
TRBV9	TRBD1	TRBJ1-2	.	CASSDNRGNYGYTF	TGTGCCAGCAGCGATAACAGGGGGAACTATGGCTACACCTTC
TRBV7-2	.	TRBJ1-1	.	CASSSTTEAFF	TGTGCCAGCAGCTCAACAACTGAAGCTTTCTTT
TRBV9	TRBD1	TRBJ2-7	few	CASSPSGTGFSEQYF	TGTGCCAGCAGTCCTTCCGGGACAGGGTTCTCCGAGCAGTACTTC
TRBV12-2	.	TRBJ2-7	.	CASRSPGTSGRLSSYEQYF	TGTGCAAGTCGCTCCCCCGGGACTAGCGGGAGGTTGAGCTCCTACGAGCAGTACTTC
TRBV18	.	TRBJ1-4	.	CASSPNTGLFREKLFF	TGTGCCAGCTCACCAAACACAGGGTTGTTTCGTGAAAAACTGTTTTTT
TRBV7-9	.	TRBJ1-3	.	CASSLAVSGNTIYF	TGTGCCAGCAGCTTAGCCGTATCTGGAAACACCATATATTTT
TRBV6-1	TRBD1	TRBJ1-2	.	CASSEFGTTGGEGYTF	TGTGCCAGCAGTGAATTTGGTACGACAGGGGGCGAAGGCTACACCTTC